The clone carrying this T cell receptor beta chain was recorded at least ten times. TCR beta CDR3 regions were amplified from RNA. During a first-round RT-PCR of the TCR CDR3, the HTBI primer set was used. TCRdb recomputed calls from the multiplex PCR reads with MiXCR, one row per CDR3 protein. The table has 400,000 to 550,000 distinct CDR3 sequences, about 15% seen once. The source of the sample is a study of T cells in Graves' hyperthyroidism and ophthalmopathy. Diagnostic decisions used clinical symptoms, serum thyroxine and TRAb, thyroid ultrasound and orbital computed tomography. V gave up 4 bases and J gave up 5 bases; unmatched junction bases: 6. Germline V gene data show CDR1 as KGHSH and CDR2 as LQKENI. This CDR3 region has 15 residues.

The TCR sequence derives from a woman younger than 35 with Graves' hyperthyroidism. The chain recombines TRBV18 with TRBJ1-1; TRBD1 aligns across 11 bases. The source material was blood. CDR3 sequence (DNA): TGTGCCAGCTCACTACAGGGACAGGGGGGGACTGAAGCTTTCTTT. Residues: CASSLQGQGGTEAFF.